This entry concerns a single T cell receptor beta chain. Its antigen has not been determined. No clone much larger than this one lies a single base away; base qualities are absent. The V end loses 2 bases and the J end loses 3 bases, and a stretch of 14 bases separates them. The CDR3 goes from the cysteine to the phenylalanine over 15 residues. Of all the DNA, just the CDR3 is kept, 45 bases in frame from base 1. Via the germline V gene (reference sequence), CDR1 is MNHNY and CDR2 SVGAGI. The sample belongs to a study of OX40 agonist ivuxolimab in advanced cancers. With respect to the entire study: Ivuxolimab, which targeted the costimulatory receptor OX40 (CD134), was an agonistic, fully human IgG2 monoclonal antibody. Intravenous ivuxolimab was administered to patients every 2 weeks at six dose levels: 0.01, 0.1, 0.3, 1.5, 3 and 10 mg/kg. Of the approximately 50 dose-escalation patients, hepatocellular carcinoma was present in about 20, melanoma in approximately 15, renal cell carcinoma in 9 and head and neck cancer in 9. A male proportion of 70% to 90% and a mean age of approximately 62 years, ranging from 23 to 79, were recorded for the dose-escalation cohort. Patients were allowed to have had prior anti-PD-1, anti-PD-L1 or anti-CTLA-4 therapy, and approximately 43% of the dose-escalation patients had previously received checkpoint inhibitors. Three dose-escalation patients achieved partial responses, one with hepatocellular carcinoma and two with cutaneous melanoma. The point of sequencing TCRbeta in the periphery was to test whether ivuxolimab changed TCR sequence diversity and drove clonal T-cell expansion. The monotherapy dose-escalation portion (N of about 57 patients) of the phase I ivuxolimab trial is reported in the paper.

Points the paper makes about the study in general: Low levels of normalized T-cell clonal expansion were also seen in some nonresponding patients. In partial responders in the 0.1-3.0 mg/kg groups, normalized peripheral clonal expansion was found to be among the lowest, especially among CD8+ T cells. Which antigens the clonally expanded peripheral T cells were specific for was not determined. After ivuxolimab, expanded clones were on average more numerous among CD8+ T cells than among CD4+ T cells. At doses from 0.1 to 3.0 mg/kg, clonal expansion was seen in both CD4+ and CD8+ blood T cells between baseline and week 6.

For sequencing of the TCRbeta CDR3 region, genomic DNA was extracted from the sorted cells. The immunoSEQ Assay was used for sequencing of TCRbeta CDR3 regions. What TCRdb holds here is the immuneACCESS table cut down to in-frame rearrangements. Part of the clones is not present; checked against another copy, under half of the missing clones reflect an unresolved V gene, and the others are unexplained. This sample gives some 70,000 clones in total; 83% of them show up just once. About 2.5% of the sample is held by the ten biggest clonotypes. The trial excluded patients who had a history of autoimmune disease or who were on systemic immunosuppression. Peripheral blood for TCR sequencing was collected from all dose cohorts at baseline, on cycle 4 day 1, and on cycle 7 day 1. The samples were taken from a phase I, first-in-human, multicenter, open-label dose-escalation trial of ivuxolimab. Adults with locally advanced or metastatic head and neck squamous cell, hepatocellular, melanoma or renal cell carcinoma were enrolled in the trial. Before TCR sequencing, CD4+ and CD8+ T cells were separately sorted from peripheral blood.

Recombination linked TRBV6-6 to TRBJ2-7; the D segment could be TRBD2, given 7 matching bases. The sequence derives from an adult with an advanced solid tumor such as melanoma, head and neck, liver or kidney cancer. The starting material was CD4+ or CD8+ T cells sorted from blood, obtained in a trial of the OX40 agonist ivuxolimab. At the DNA level, the sequence is TGTGCCAGCAGTTACCCGGCGGGGGCGCTCTACGAGCAGTACTTC. This is translated as CASSYPAGALYEQYF.